Below, one TCR beta chain is given with its context. This sample was taken from a study of blood T cell repertoires in COVID-19. Study at large: Material from acute and convalescent COVID-19 was sourced from the United States, Italy and Spain. Sources were T cells, B-cell-depleted T cells, or PBMCs; the material itself was cDNA or gDNA.

Trimming pared 3 bases from V and 6 bases from J, leaving 15 bases between. Germline assignment: CDR1 SGHVS and CDR2 FQNEAQ. CDR3 size: 16 residues. As processed by the authors: Amplification with reference gene primers provided the estimates of nucleated cell counts. Sequencing was performed with immunoSEQ multiplex PCR; in TCRdb, only in-frame clones are kept and a portion is missing. Clonal size and the V and J genes are those of that table, whereas D and trimming came from the DNA. Of over 90,000 clones in the sample, 70% to 90% were seen once. The sequence derives from a man aged 50 to 60 with active or convalescent COVID-19. This chain links TRBV7-8 with TRBJ1-6, with D possibly being TRBD1 (5 bases). The specimen was peripheral blood. DNA for the CDR3: TGTGCCAGCAGCTTTTCTCATCGTGACAGTAATTCACCCCTCCACTTT. Its translation is CASSFSHRDSNSPLHF.